This TCR beta chain was recorded in a study of blood T cell repertoires in COVID-19. In the study overall: Sites in the United States, Italy and Spain provided acute and convalescent COVID-19 samples. PBMCs, B-cell-depleted T cells, or T cells were the source of the cDNA or gDNA that made up the material.

Germline-derived CDR1 and CDR2 are MNHEY and SVGAGI. The V end lost 6 bases, the J end lost 6 bases, and 18 bases lay between the germline ends. This CDR3 has 15 amino acids. Some clones are missing from TCRdb's copy, which holds only in-frame ones; the method was immunoSEQ multiplex PCR. The table includes about 91,000 clones, around 75% detected once. The specimen was peripheral blood. V gene TRBV6-5 combines with J gene TRBJ2-1; tentative D call: TRBD1 (6 bases). This sequence was found in a man between 65 and 79 years old with acute or convalescent COVID-19. CDR3 amino acids: CASSQQGPVGNEQFF. CDR3 coding DNA: TGTGCCAGCAGCCAACAGGGCCCCGTCGGCAATGAGCAGTTCTTC.